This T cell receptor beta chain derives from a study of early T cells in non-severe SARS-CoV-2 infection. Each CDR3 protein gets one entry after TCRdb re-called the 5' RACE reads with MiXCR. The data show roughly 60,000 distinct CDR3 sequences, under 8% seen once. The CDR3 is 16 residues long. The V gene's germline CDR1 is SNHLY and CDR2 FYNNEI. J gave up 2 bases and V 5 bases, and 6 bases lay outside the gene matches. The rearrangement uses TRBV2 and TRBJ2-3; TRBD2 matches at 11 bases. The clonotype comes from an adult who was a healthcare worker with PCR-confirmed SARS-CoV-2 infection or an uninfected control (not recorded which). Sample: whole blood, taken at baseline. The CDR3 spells CASSPWTSGPTDTQYF. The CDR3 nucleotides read TGTGCCAGCAGTCCCTGGACTAGCGGGCCCACAGATACGCAGTATTTT.